This entry lists 20 T cell receptor beta chains sequenced from one sample in a study of TIL therapy for anti-PD-1-resistant metastatic lung cancer. Sequencing used immunoSEQ v3. Generated by immunoSEQ multiplex PCR, the TCRdb table keeps only in-frame clones and is missing some. The repertoire holds tens of thousands of clones, with around 64% as singletons. As to time point: pre-treatment sample, taken before nivolumab and TIL therapy. Most excised metastases sampled were pleural nodules or supraclavicular lymph nodes. The specimen comprised tumor tissue, sampled at baseline. These receptors all stem from a person aged 25-79 years with non-small cell lung cancer.

The genes are TRBV5-4 and TRBJ2-7; 7 nucleotides line up with TRBD1. This CDR3 has 13 residues. The junction had 6 bases not matched to a gene; V was cut back by 7 bases and J by 2 bases. CDR1 SGHNT and CDR2 YYREEE come from the germline V gene (reference sequence). Here the CDR3 reads CASGPTGTYEQYF. The CDR3 coding sequence is TGTGCCAGCGGACCGACAGGGACCTACGAGCAGTACTTC.

The chain uses TRBV5-4 and TRBJ2-5, with TRBD2 matching 8 bases. Germline V gives CDR1 SGHNT, CDR2 YYREEE (reference sequence). The V segment lost 4 bases and the J segment 4 bases; nucleotides outside the gene matches: 6. The CDR3 extends over 14 amino acids. The CDR3 DNA is TGTGCCAGCAGCGCGGGACTAGTGGGAGAGACCCAGTACTTC. It encodes CASSAGLVGETQYF.

This rearrangement joins TRBV4-1 to TRBJ2-3; 7 positions agree with TRBD2. This CDR3 is built from 16 residues. The V gene's germline CDR1 is MGHRA and CDR2 YSYEKL. V dropped 1 base and J dropped 5; count of bases not matched to a gene: 9. Here the CDR3 reads CASSQASGTGIDTQYF. The CDR3 DNA reads TGCGCCAGCAGCCAAGCCAGCGGGACGGGGATAGATACGCAGTATTTT.

This clone turned up a few times. This rearrangement joins TRBV5-6 to TRBJ1-6; D is ambiguous. From germline, CDR1 is SGHDT and CDR2 YYEEEE. Trimming pared 0 bases from V and 9 bases from J, leaving 4 bases between. The CDR3 length is 12 residues. The DNA for the CDR3 is TGTGCCAGCAGCTTGGGTCCTTCACCCCTCCACTTT. It translates to CASSLGPSPLHF.

This clone was found a few times. V is TRBV6-7 and J is TRBJ1-4; D gene unclear. TRBV6-7 qualifies as an ORF whose function is uncertain. The CDR3 consists of 15 residues. Trimming stripped 0 bases from V and 8 bases from J, with 13 bases between. The CDR3, as DNA: TGTGCCAGCAGTTACTCTCGCTTCCCCGGGGAAAAACTGTTTTTT. Residues: CASSYSRFPGEKLFF.

This chain links TRBV29-1 with TRBJ2-3; D perhaps matches TRBD2 (7 bases). This CDR3 is 13 amino acids long. Germline V CDR1 and CDR2: SQVTM, ANQGSEA. V dropped 5 bases and J dropped 5 bases, with 14 bases sitting between them. In DNA form, the CDR3 reads TGCAGCGTTCTAGGGGGAGGGGGAGATACGCAGTATTTT. Amino acids: CSVLGGGGDTQYF.

In its sample, this clone was seen once. Here the CDR3 reads CASSETTRGEQFF. The CDR3 DNA follows: TGTGCCAGCAGTGAAACAACTAGGGGTGAGCAGTTCTTC. The chain combines TRBV2 with TRBJ2-1, with D possibly being TRBD1 or TRBD2 (5 bases each). This CDR3 is 13 amino acids long. CDR1 SNHLY and CDR2 FYNNEI come from the germline V gene. Trimming removed 2 bases from V and 9 bases from J, with 11 bases in between.

The sample holds a few counts of this clone. In nucleotides, the CDR3 is TGTGCTAGTGGTTTGGATCCGGGTGGCTACACCTTC. It translates to CASGLDPGGYTF. The chain employs TRBV12-5 and TRBJ1-2, with D unresolved. V was shortened by 1 base and J by 7 bases, with 7 bases between the two germline ends. This CDR3 is built from 12 residues. Germline V gene lookup returns CDR1 LGHNT and CDR2 FRNRAP.

In its sample, this clone was seen once. This sequence joins TRBV28 and TRBJ2-7, with 11 bases fitting TRBD1. CDR1 is MDHEN, CDR2 SYDVKM, per germline. Germline trimming cut 5 bases from V and 7 bases from J; bases unmatched to any gene: 10. This CDR3 region has 15 residues. CDR3 coding DNA: TGTGCCAGCAGTCCCACGGGACAGGGGGTGGAGGAGCAGTACTTC. It specifies CASSPTGQGVEEQYF. The variable domain in full, with the rest retrieved from reference TRBV28 and TRBJ2-7, is DVKVTQSSRYLVKRTGEKVFLECVQDMDHENMFWYRQDPGLGLRLIYFSYDVKMKEKGDIPEGYSVSREKKERFSLILESASTNQTSMYLCASSPTGQGVEEQYFGPGTRLTVT.

The gene calls are TRBV6-6 and TRBJ2-3; 8 bases agree with TRBD2. The J segment lost 1 base and the V segment lost 6 bases, leaving 6 bases of the junction unmatched. The CDR3 loop spans 15 amino acids. CDR1 MNHNY and CDR2 SVGAGI come from the germline V gene (reference sequence). Here the CDR3 reads CASRPRGGGTDTQYF. CDR3 DNA: TGTGCCAGCAGACCTCGGGGGGGCGGCACAGATACGCAGTATTTT.

This sequence joins TRBV2 and TRBJ2-7; no definite D call. V lost 6 bases to trimming and J lost 1 base, with 7 bases between them. The CDR3 runs 12 residues. CDR1 is SNHLY and CDR2 is FYNNEI in the germline V gene. The CDR3 loop reads CASSVGSYEQYF. The DNA for the CDR3 is TGTGCCAGCAGCGTGGGGTCCTACGAGCAGTACTTC.

Turning to this clone: Germline is not matched at one junction end, which may reflect a read error. The gene calls are TRBV15 and TRBJ1-5; D gene unclear. The CDR3 totals 14 residues. The germline V gene encodes CDR1 LNHNV and CDR2 YYDKDF (reference sequence). CDR3 coding DNA: TGTGCCACCAGCAGAGGCTCAGTTAATCGGCCCCAGCATTTT. Translation: CATSRGSVNRPQHF.

This chain joins TRBV29-1 and TRBJ2-7; 7 bases match TRBD2. CDR1 and CDR2 (germline): SQVTM, ANQGSEA. Unmatched junction bases numbered 9, after V lost 1 base and J lost 0 bases. The CDR3 spans 16 residues. The CDR3 DNA is TGCAGCGTTGAAGGGCACAGGCGGGGGAGCTCCTACGAGCAGTACTTC. Its translation: CSVEGHRRGSSYEQYF.

The V call is TRBV5-8, the J call TRBJ1-2; D is unclear. Germline V gene lookup returns CDR1 SGHTS and CDR2 YDEGEE. CDR3 size: 13 residues. Trimming pared 0 bases from V and 1 base from J, leaving 4 bases between. The CDR3 region is CASSLGHNYGYTF. CDR3 bases: TGTGCCAGCAGCTTGGGACATAACTATGGCTACACCTTC.

The chain employs TRBV6-1 and TRBJ2-7, with 8 bases identical to TRBD2. Germline V lookup: CDR1 MNHNS, CDR2 SASEGT. The V gene end was trimmed by 4 bases and the J gene end by 2 bases; junction bases not matched to a gene: 1. This CDR3 contains 13 residues. The CDR3 DNA sequence: TGTGCCAGCAGTGTCGGGAGGGCCTACGAGCAGTACTTC. The encoded protein is CASSVGRAYEQYF.

The V and J genes are TRBV6-5 and TRBJ1-2; TRBD1 might be the D (6 bases). The CDR3 loop spans 14 amino acids. The ends were cut back, 5 bases at V and 4 bases at J, with 14 bases in the middle. CDR1 and CDR2 from the germline V gene are MNHEY and SVGAGI. The CDR3 spells CASSKYRDGYGYTF. The CDR3 DNA reads TGTGCCAGCAGTAAATACAGGGACGGCTATGGCTACACCTTC.

The chain has TRBV2 and TRBJ2-1; maybe TRBD2 (6 bases). The germline CDR1 and CDR2 sequences are SNHLY and FYNNEI. The CDR3 totals 11 residues. The V gene lost 6 bases and the J gene lost 10 bases, with 10 bases spanning the gap. The DNA of the CDR3 is TGTGCCAGCAGGGGACTCCGGGAGCAGTTCTTC. This gives the protein CASRGLREQFF.

The chain links TRBV5-6 to TRBJ1-2, with 7 bases matching TRBD1. J lost 2 bases, V lost 6 bases, and 4 bases had no gene match. The CDR3 length is 13 residues. The germline V gene encodes CDR1 SGHDT and CDR2 YYEEEE. The chain's CDR3 is CASIPRGNYGYTF. The CDR3 DNA reads as TGTGCCAGCATCCCCAGGGGGAACTATGGCTACACCTTC.

The J gene is TRBJ2-2, the V gene TRBV5-1; tentatively, D is TRBD1 (6 bases). V gave up 4 bases and J gave up 7 bases, with 14 bases separating them. The CDR3 has 14 amino acids. Per the germline V gene, CDR1 is SGHRS and CDR2 is YFSETQ. The CDR3 spells CASSSSRGGGELFF. DNA of the CDR3: TGCGCCAGCAGCAGTTCCAGGGGCGGCGGGGAGCTGTTTTTT.

The chain combines TRBV11-2 with TRBJ2-7; D is unresolved. V was shortened by 0 bases and J by 4 bases, with 10 bases between the two germline ends. The CDR3 consists of 14 residues. Germline values: CDR1 SGHAT, CDR2 FQNNGV. The CDR3 nucleotides are TGTGCCAGCAGCTTAGACAACCAGTTTTACGAGCAGTACTTC. Its protein is CASSLDNQFYEQYF.